Shown below are 22 T cell receptor beta chains from a single sample sequenced in a study of blood T cell repertoires in COVID-19. Profiling relied on immunoSEQ multiplex PCR, and the TCRdb table lists in-frame clones only, not all of them. This sample has fewer than 700,000 clones; 70% to 90% occur once, and the top ten carry less than 9%. The material sequenced was peripheral blood. The receptors were sampled from a woman aged 45-65 years with COVID-19, enrolled during active disease.

The DNA of the CDR3 is TGTGCCAGCAGTTTCGGGACAGGGGGCGACACTGAAGCTTTCTTT. Translation: CASSFGTGGDTEAFF. The chain employs TRBV6-2 or TRBV6-3 and TRBJ1-1, with TRBD1 matching 12 bases. The V gene's germline CDR1 is MNHEY and CDR2 SVGEGT. After removal of 4 bases from V and 3 bases from J, the junction contained 3 bases not matched to a gene. This CDR3 is 15 amino acids long.

The chain employs TRBV24-1 and TRBJ1-1, with 8 positions matching TRBD1. V gave up 7 bases and J gave up 5 bases; unmatched junction bases: 8. The CDR3 sequence is 14 residues long. Per germline, CDR1 KGHDR and CDR2 SFDVKD. DNA of the CDR3: TGTGCCACCAGCGTGGACAGGGTATGGACTGAAGCTTTCTTT. It codes for CATSVDRVWTEAFF.

The chain couples TRBV29-1 to TRBJ1-1, with D perhaps TRBD1 (6 bases). This CDR3 is built from 14 residues. V was trimmed by 6 bases and J by 4 bases, leaving 18 bases between them. Germline-derived CDR1 and CDR2 are SQVTM and ANQGSEA. The CDR3 region has the DNA TGCAGCGTCTTAGTCGGGGGGCCTGGCACTGAAGCTTTCTTT. It codes for CSVLVGGPGTEAFF.

V gene TRBV2 combines with J gene TRBJ1-2, with TRBD1 matching over 7 bases. Germline V gene lookup returns CDR1 SNHLY and CDR2 FYNNEI. This CDR3 region has 13 residues. With V trimmed by 5 bases and J by 4 bases, 4 bases remained unmatched. CDR3 in DNA: TGTGCCAGCAGTACCGGGACAGCCTATGGCTACACCTTC. It specifies CASSTGTAYGYTF.

V is TRBV9 and J is TRBJ1-2; 8 bases fit TRBD1. This CDR3 spans 15 amino acids. Germline V lookup: CDR1 SGDLS, CDR2 YYNGEE. J lost 5 bases, V lost 6 bases, and 12 bases had no gene match. CDR3 nucleotide sequence: TGTGCCAGCACCCCAAATCAGGGGGCCCAGTATGGCTACACCTTC. Translating it yields CASTPNQGAQYGYTF.

This sequence joins TRBV19 and TRBJ2-4; D unclear. Germline loops: CDR1 LNHDA, CDR2 SQIVND (reference sequence). V gave up 2 bases and J gave up 0 bases, with 8 bases separating them. The CDR3 covers 15 residues. The DNA of the CDR3 is TGTGCCAGTAGTATAACGGTATTAGCCAAAAACATTCAGTACTTC. This gives the protein CASSITVLAKNIQYF. Full variable domain (missing parts from reference TRBV19 and TRBJ2-4): DGGITQSPKYLFRKEGQNVTLSCEQNLNHDAMYWYRQDPGQGLRLIYYSQIVNDFQKGDIAEGYSVSREKKESFPLTVTSAQKNPTAFYLCASSITVLAKNIQYFGAGTRLSVL.

The J gene is TRBJ1-6, the V gene TRBV3-1 (or the pseudogene TRBV3-2); 7 bases line up with TRBD1. The germline CDR1 and CDR2 sequences are LGHDT and YNNKEL (reference sequence). V lost 3 bases and J lost 13; bases outside the gene matches: 6. There are 13 residues in the CDR3. The DNA for the CDR3 is TGTGCCAGCAGCCACGGACAGGACCACCCCCTCCACTTT. It encodes CASSHGQDHPLHF.

V is TRBV9 and J is TRBJ1-1, with D unclear. V gave up 4 bases and J gave up 5 bases, with 12 bases separating them. CDR3 length equals 13 residues. In germline, CDR1 is SGDLS, CDR2 YYNGEE. The CDR3 here is CASSPIRRTEAFF. CDR3 bases: TGTGCCAGCAGCCCCATCCGGAGGACTGAAGCTTTCTTT.

The rearrangement links TRBV27 to TRBJ2-1; possible D gene TRBD2, 5 bases. There are 15 residues in the CDR3. V lost 3 bases and J 8 bases, leaving 17 bases between the germline ends. Germline CDR1 reads MNHEY; CDR2 reads SMNVEV (reference sequence). CDR3 nucleotide sequence: TGTGCCAGCAGTTTGGGAGTAATCCTGCGGGATGAGCAGTTCTTC. Translating it yields CASSLGVILRDEQFF.

The V gene is TRBV6-5, the J gene TRBJ1-3, with a tentative D call TRBD1 (6 bases). The CDR3 totals 15 residues. The V end lost 7 bases, the J end lost 4 bases, and 17 bases lay between the germline ends. Germline CDR1 is MNHEY and CDR2 is SVGAGI. The CDR3 DNA reads TGTGCCAGCACCGGGACACGCCGCGAAGGAAACACCATATATTTT. The encoded protein is CASTGTRREGNTIYF.

The chain combines TRBV29-1 with TRBJ2-2, with TRBD1 identical over 12 bases. This CDR3 region has 18 residues. V shed 2 bases and J 0 bases; nucleotides not matched to a gene: 7. The germline V gene has CDR1 SQVTM and CDR2 ANQGSEA. The CDR3 loop is CSVEKGQGASSNTGELFF. The DNA of the CDR3 is TGCAGCGTTGAAAAGGGACAGGGGGCTTCCTCGAACACCGGGGAGCTGTTTTTT.

The gene calls are TRBV9 and TRBJ1-2; maybe TRBD1 (6 bases). Germline V CDR1 and CDR2: SGDLS, YYNGEE. The CDR3 has 14 amino acids. The V end lost 2 bases, the J end lost 6 bases, and 14 bases lay between the germline ends. The CDR3 DNA sequence: TGTGCCAGCAGCGTTTTGGCCAGGGGCGATGGCTACACCTTC. Protein sequence: CASSVLARGDGYTF. Full variable domain (rest looked up from reference TRBV9 and TRBJ1-2): DSGVTQTPKHLITATGQRVTLRCSPRSGDLSVYWYQQSLDQGLQFLIQYYNGEERAKGNILERFSAQQFPDLHSELNLSSLELGDSALYFCASSVLARGDGYTFGSGTRLTVV.

The V and J genes are TRBV5-1 and TRBJ2-2; 7 bases are shared with TRBD1. The germline gives CDR1 SGHRS, CDR2 YFSETQ. The CDR3 totals 14 residues. The J segment lost 7 bases and the V segment lost 0 bases, leaving 3 bases of the junction unmatched. Written as DNA, the CDR3 is TGCGCCAGCAGCTTGGTAGGGGGCGGCGGGGAGCTGTTTTTT. This translates into CASSLVGGGGELFF. Filled out from reference TRBV5-1 and TRBJ2-2, the complete variable domain reads KAGVTQTPRYLIKTRGQQVTLSCSPISGHRSVSWYQQTPGQGLQFLFEYFSETQRNKGNFPGRFSGRQFSNSRSEMNVSTLELGDSALYLCASSLVGGGGELFFGEGSRLTVL.

With regard to this clone: Other nucleotide sequences from this sample produce the same CDR3. The rearrangement joins TRBV7-2 to TRBJ1-5; D is perhaps TRBD1 (5 bases). The CDR3 is 14 residues long. Trimming removed 2 bases from V and 4 bases from J, with 9 bases in between. Germline lookup yields CDR1 SGHTA and CDR2 FQGNSA. The CDR3 spells CASSLRGGNQPQHF. The CDR3, as DNA: TGTGCCAGCAGCTTAAGGGGAGGAAATCAGCCCCAGCATTTT.

The chain employs TRBV28 and TRBJ2-3; no definite D call. Germline V gene sequence: CDR1 MDHEN, CDR2 SYDVKM. The CDR3 has 15 residues. Trimming took 4 bases from V and 0 from J, leaving 11 bases between them. The CDR3 loop is CASSSAVVSTDTQYF. The DNA of the CDR3 is TGTGCCAGCAGTTCCGCGGTGGTTAGCACAGATACGCAGTATTTT.

V is TRBV7-3 and J is TRBJ2-3, with D possibly being TRBD2 (6 bases). This CDR3 region has 14 residues. Trimming removed 6 bases from V and 1 base from J, with 11 bases in between. Germline V lookup: CDR1 SGHTA, CDR2 FQGTGA. The CDR3 DNA follows: TGTGCCAGCAGTCTATCGGGGGGCACAGATACGCAGTATTTT. Residues: CASSLSGGTDTQYF.

This clone was seen only once. The chain links TRBV7-2 to TRBJ2-5, with 8 positions matching TRBD1. This CDR3 region has 15 residues. The trim removed 2 bases at V and 1 base at J, leaving 3 bases unmatched. Germline CDR1 is SGHTA and CDR2 is FQGNSA. CDR3 amino acids: CASSLTGQGQETQYF. DNA of the CDR3: TGTGCCAGCAGCTTAACCGGACAGGGCCAAGAGACCCAGTACTTC.

The J gene is TRBJ1-5, the V gene TRBV6-5; D gene unclear. The CDR3 totals 15 residues. Trimming took 8 bases from V and 0 from J, leaving 14 bases between them. CDR1 is MNHEY and CDR2 is SVGAGI in the germline V gene. CDR3 in amino acids: CASSRGSYSNQPQHF. The CDR3 bases are TGTGCCAGCTCGCGGGGTTCCTATAGCAATCAGCCCCAGCATTTT.

V gene TRBV5-4 combines with J gene TRBJ1-3; D remains ambiguous. Per germline, CDR1 SGHNT and CDR2 YYREEE (reference sequence). V lost 0 bases and J 2 bases, leaving 3 bases between the germline ends. The CDR3 spans 13 residues. CDR3 nucleotide sequence: TGTGCCAGCAGCTTGGGTACTGGAAACACCATATATTTT. Amino acids: CASSLGTGNTIYF.

The chain recombines TRBV3-1 (or the pseudogene TRBV3-2) with TRBJ2-7; D call uncertain. The CDR3 runs 13 residues. The germline V and J ends were trimmed by 3 bases and 4 bases, with 10 bases remaining between them. Germline V lookup: CDR1 LGHDT, CDR2 YNNKEL (reference sequence). The CDR3 spells CASSQAVPYEQYF. DNA for the CDR3: TGTGCCAGCAGCCAGGCAGTGCCTTACGAGCAGTACTTC.

The V gene is TRBV4-1, the J gene TRBJ1-2, with D possibly being TRBD1 (6 bases). V lost 4 bases and J lost 5, with 17 bases in between. In germline, CDR1 is MGHRA, CDR2 YSYEKL. The CDR3 covers 15 residues. Here the CDR3 reads CASSPQQGSGYGYTF. In nucleotides, the CDR3 is TGCGCCAGCAGCCCCCAACAGGGATCGGGGTATGGCTACACCTTC.

The CDR3 sequence: CASRIGGTNEKLFF. As DNA, the CDR3 is TGTGCCAGCAGGATCGGGGGAACTAATGAAAAACTGTTTTTT. The rearrangement links TRBV2 to TRBJ1-4, with D maybe TRBD1 (5 bases). This CDR3 has 14 amino acids. Germline lookup yields CDR1 SNHLY and CDR2 FYNNEI. Between the trimmed V and J ends, which lost 6 bases and 1 base, there was a span of 9 bases.